This TCR beta chain appears in the sequencing data of a study of cytomegalovirus exposure and HLA in healthy donors. General observations from the study: Within a later analysis, the majority of CMV-associated TCR beta chains appeared HLA-restricted. Associated with HLA alleles at 0.05 false discovery rate in a later analysis were over 15,000 TCR beta sequences. A later analysis by the authors found several of the most significant clusters apparently linked to common viral pathogens. CMV serostatus was the only immune exposure information that was available.

Unmatched junction bases numbered 9, after V lost 6 bases and J lost 6 bases. The CDR3 extends over 16 amino acids. Germline assignment: CDR1 LNHNV and CDR2 YYDKDF (reference sequence). Note on this clone: Its matching antigen is unknown.

The PCR was carried out with 60 Vbeta primers and 13 Jbeta primers. The assay was immunoSEQ multiplex PCR, and TCRdb's table has in-frame clones only and misses some. The sample yields fewer than 200,000 clones, approximately 79% seen once. Sequencing was done on a sample of PBMCs. The chain recombines TRBV15 with TRBJ2-1, with TRBD1 matching 12 bases. This TCR was recovered from a woman aged 40 to 50 in good health and CMV-seronegative. CDR3 nucleotide sequence: TGTGCCACCAGTAGCCCGGGACAGGGGGCGGTCAATGAGCAGTTCTTC. This sequence encodes CATSSPGQGAVNEQFF.